This TCR beta chain stems from a study of T cells after posttransplantation cyclophosphamide. Study outcomes and limitations: Later post-transplant blood repertoires were often dominated by donor CD8+ memory clones.

The germline V gene has CDR1 SEHNR and CDR2 FQNEAQ (reference sequence). V was clipped by 4 bases and J by 5 bases; unmatched bases: 8. The CDR3 totals 14 residues. Sequenced by immunoSEQ multiplex PCR; TCRdb stores in-frame clones only, minus some. Of 5,500 to 6,000 clones in the sample, less than 2% were seen once. Within the sample, this clone is medium-sized. Its antigen is unknown. Cyclophosphamide on days +3 and +4 followed busulfan-fludarabine conditioning and a marrow graft. The rearrangement uses TRBV7-9 and TRBJ2-7; TRBD1 matches 7 bases. The source is a young adult male patient who received an allogeneic stem cell transplant from a related donor, was CMV-positive, and had no GVHD. Certain T cells may be donor cells from the graft. The material sequenced was PBMCs, taken 242 days after a stem cell transplant with posttransplant cyclophosphamide. The CDR3 loop is CASSSATGINEQYF. In nucleotides, the CDR3 is TGTGCCAGCAGCTCAGCGACAGGGATCAACGAGCAGTACTTC.